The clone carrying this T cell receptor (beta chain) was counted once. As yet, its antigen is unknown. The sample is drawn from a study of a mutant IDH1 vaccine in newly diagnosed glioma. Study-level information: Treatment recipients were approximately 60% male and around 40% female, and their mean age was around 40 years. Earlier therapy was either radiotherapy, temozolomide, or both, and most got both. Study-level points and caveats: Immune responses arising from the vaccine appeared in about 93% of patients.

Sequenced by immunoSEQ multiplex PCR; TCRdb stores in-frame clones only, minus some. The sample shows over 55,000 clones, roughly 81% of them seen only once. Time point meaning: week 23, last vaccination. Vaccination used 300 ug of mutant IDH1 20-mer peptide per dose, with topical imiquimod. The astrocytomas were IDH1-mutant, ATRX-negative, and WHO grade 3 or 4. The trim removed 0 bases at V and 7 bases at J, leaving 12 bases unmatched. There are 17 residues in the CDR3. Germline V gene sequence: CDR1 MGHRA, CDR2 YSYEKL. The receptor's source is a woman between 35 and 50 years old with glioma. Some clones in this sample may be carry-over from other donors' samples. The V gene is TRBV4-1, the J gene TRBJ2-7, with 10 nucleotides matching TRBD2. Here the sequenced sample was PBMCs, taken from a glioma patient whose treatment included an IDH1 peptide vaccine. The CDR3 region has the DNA TGCGCCAGCAGCCAAGAGAGGATGAGCGGGGGGGTATCGGAGCAGTACTTC. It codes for CASSQERMSGGVSEQYF.